The 28 T cell receptor beta chains in this list originate from one sample, sequenced in a study of blood T cell repertoires in COVID-19. Profiled with immunoSEQ multiplex PCR; TCRdb holds only in-frame clones, not every one. The sample lists fewer than 75,000 clones, roughly 90% occurring once. The sample comprised peripheral blood. The source is a man aged 45-65 years with active COVID-19.

This clone was seen only once. This rearrangement joins TRBV3-1 (or the pseudogene TRBV3-2) to TRBJ1-4, with D uncertain. V gave up 8 bases and J gave up 7 bases, with 11 bases separating them. CDR3 length: 12 amino acids. The germline V gene has CDR1 LGHDT and CDR2 YNNKEL (reference sequence). The CDR3 spells CASPGVCEKLFF. The CDR3 region has the DNA TGTGCCAGCCCCGGGGTCTGTGAAAAACTGTTTTTT.

The chain is built from TRBV7-2 and TRBJ2-7, with 9 positions matching TRBD2. CDR3 size: 15 residues. Germline V gene lookup returns CDR1 SGHTA and CDR2 FQGNSA. The V segment lost 8 bases and the J segment 5 bases; nucleotides outside the gene matches: 13. CDR3 region: CASGSAPGTSNEQYF. CDR3 in DNA: TGTGCCAGCGGTTCTGCCCCCGGGACTAGCAACGAGCAGTACTTC. The whole variable domain, remainder taken from reference TRBV7-2 and TRBJ2-7, is GAGVSQSPSNKVTEKGKDVELRCDPISGHTALYWYRQSLGQGLEFLIYFQGNSAPDKSGLPSDRFSAERTGGSVSTLTIQRTQQEDSAVYLCASGSAPGTSNEQYFGPGTRLTVT.

CDR3 coding DNA: TGTGCCAGCAGTTTAGACGCCTCGGGGGGCTACACCTTC. Its protein product is CASSLDASGGYTF. The chain combines TRBV12-3 or TRBV12-4 with TRBJ1-2; no clear D gene. The CDR3 has 13 residues. The V end was cut by 1 base, the J end by 8 bases, with 11 bases between.

This sequence joins TRBV28 and TRBJ2-3; a possible D gene is TRBD1 (6 bases). From germline, CDR1 is MDHEN and CDR2 SYDVKM. This CDR3 contains 11 residues. CDR3 region: CAIRDRDTQYF. CDR3 nucleotide sequence: TGTGCAATACGTGACAGGGATACGCAGTATTTT.

J is TRBJ2-3 and V is TRBV19; 7 bases are a match to TRBD1. The CDR3 covers 15 residues. Germline-derived CDR1 and CDR2 are LNHDA and SQIVND (reference sequence). V gave up 6 bases and J gave up 2 bases; unmatched junction bases: 8. The DNA for the CDR3 is TGTGCCAGTAGCGAGAAGACAGGGCTCACAGATACGCAGTATTTT. Protein: CASSEKTGLTDTQYF.

V and J are TRBV6-5 and TRBJ2-7; D gene uncertain. This CDR3 contains 13 residues. The V gene lost 6 bases and the J gene lost 7 bases, with 16 bases spanning the gap. Germline lookup yields CDR1 MNHEY and CDR2 SVGAGI. The CDR3 DNA reads TGTGCCAGCAGGAGAGAGATGAAAATGGAGCAGTACTTC. Protein: CASRREMKMEQYF.

The gene calls are TRBV5-6 and TRBJ2-5, with TRBD1 as a possible D gene (6 bases). Trimming took 0 bases from V and 3 from J, leaving 12 bases between them. The CDR3 extends over 15 amino acids. Germline V CDR1 and CDR2: SGHDT, YYEEEE. The CDR3 is CASSLDFQGKETQYF. Written as DNA, the CDR3 is TGTGCCAGCAGCTTGGACTTCCAGGGGAAAGAGACCCAGTACTTC.

This rearrangement joins TRBV28 to TRBJ2-3; maybe TRBD1 (5 bases). This CDR3 contains 13 residues. Germline V lookup: CDR1 MDHEN, CDR2 SYDVKM. V lost 11 bases and J 4 bases, leaving 16 bases between the germline ends. The DNA of the CDR3 is TGTGCCGTACAGGAGTTAGTCCCAGATACGCAGTATTTT. Translation: CAVQELVPDTQYF.

V is TRBV24-1 and J is TRBJ2-2, with 7 bases that match TRBD1. The CDR3 length is 16 residues. The germline V gene has CDR1 KGHDR and CDR2 SFDVKD. V lost 2 bases to trimming and J lost 3 bases; unmatched junction nucleotides: 5. This CDR3 is CATSDSGTAYTGELFF. CDR3 DNA sequence: TGTGCCACCAGTGATTCCGGGACAGCCTACACCGGGGAGCTGTTTTTT.

The chain uses TRBV7-2 and TRBJ2-5, with D unresolved. The CDR3 contains 14 residues. V was trimmed by 5 bases and J by 2 bases, leaving 12 bases between them. Per the germline V gene, CDR1 is SGHTA and CDR2 is FQGNSA. Written as DNA, the CDR3 is TGTGCCAGCAGCCCGACCGGAGTACAAGAGACCCAGTACTTC. This codes for CASSPTGVQETQYF.

V and J are TRBV29-1 and TRBJ2-4; D gene uncertain. This CDR3 region has 13 residues. The V and J ends lost 7 bases and 0 bases respectively, with 10 bases between them. Germline assignment: CDR1 SQVTM and CDR2 ANQGSEA. CDR3 sequence (DNA): TGCAGCGGCTCTACAGTAGCCAAAAACATTCAGTACTTC. Translating it yields CSGSTVAKNIQYF.

The chain carries TRBV5-1 and TRBJ2-2; 11 nucleotides align to TRBD2. Per the germline V gene, CDR1 is SGHRS and CDR2 is YFSETQ. This CDR3 is 16 amino acids long. The V segment lost 4 bases and the J segment 6 bases; nucleotides outside the gene matches: 8. The CDR3 region is CASSPKLAGDAGELFF. The CDR3 coding sequence is TGCGCCAGCAGCCCCAAACTAGCGGGGGATGCCGGGGAGCTGTTTTTT.

The chain carries TRBV4-2 and TRBJ2-7, with D tentatively TRBD1 (5 bases). CDR3 length equals 13 residues. V was pared by 3 bases and J by 4 bases, with 10 bases between. From germline, CDR1 is LGHNA and CDR2 YNFKEQ. CDR3 protein: CASSHPGWYEQYF. The CDR3, as DNA: TGTGCCAGCAGCCACCCAGGGTGGTACGAGCAGTACTTC.

Only a few counts were recorded for this clone. This rearrangement joins TRBV10-3 to TRBJ1-5; 7 bases match TRBD1. Germline V gene data show CDR1 as ENHRY and CDR2 as SYGVKD. The V gene end was trimmed by 10 bases and the J gene end by 4 bases; junction bases not matched to a gene: 7. There are 13 residues in the CDR3. As DNA, the CDR3 is TGTGCCACAGGGGACAGACTAAATCAGCCCCAGCATTTT. Its protein is CATGDRLNQPQHF.

The chain recombines TRBV7-6 with TRBJ2-5, with TRBD1 identical over 10 bases. The CDR3 is made up of 15 amino acids. Germline assignment: CDR1 SGHVS and CDR2 FNYEAQ. Trimming at V came to 5 bases and at J to 4 bases, leaving 7 bases not matched to a gene. CDR3 bases: TGTGCCAGCAGCACCCTCCGGGACAGGGGAGAGACCCAGTACTTC. Protein product: CASSTLRDRGETQYF.

V and J are TRBV11-3 and TRBJ2-7; 7 bases map to TRBD1. Germline V gives CDR1 SGHNT, CDR2 YENEEA. Germline trimming cut 7 bases from V and 5 bases from J; bases unmatched to any gene: 14. The CDR3 consists of 15 residues. For the CDR3, the DNA is TGTGCCAGCACAGGGAGCCCGGGACAGCTTGACGAGCAGTACTTC. This sequence encodes CASTGSPGQLDEQYF.

The gene calls are TRBV6-5 and TRBJ1-1, with 7 bases aligning to TRBD1. The germline V gene has CDR1 MNHEY and CDR2 SVGAGI. J gave up 4 bases and V 10 bases, and 12 bases lay outside the gene matches. The CDR3 has 14 residues. Written as DNA, the CDR3 is TGTGCCACCCAAAACAGGGGATGGATCACTGAAGCTTTCTTT. Protein product: CATQNRGWITEAFF.

J is TRBJ2-7 and V is TRBV3-1 (or the pseudogene TRBV3-2); 9 positions match TRBD2. Trimming took 6 bases from V and 1 from J; bases not matched to a gene: 4. The CDR3 length is 14 residues. Germline V gene lookup returns CDR1 LGHDT and CDR2 YNNKEL (reference sequence). The CDR3 reads CASSTAGGSYEQYF. DNA for the CDR3: TGTGCCAGCAGTACGGCGGGGGGGTCCTACGAGCAGTACTTC.

V is TRBV5-1 and J is TRBJ2-3; a weak D match, TRBD1 (6 bases). The CDR3 has 15 residues. The ends were cut back, 4 bases at V and 2 bases at J, with 14 bases in the middle. Germline-derived CDR1 and CDR2 are SGHRS and YFSETQ. The CDR3 region is CASSEWTALTDTQYF. CDR3 in DNA: TGCGCCAGCAGCGAGTGGACAGCCCTCACAGATACGCAGTATTTT.

The chain uses TRBV2 and TRBJ1-1; D might be TRBD1 (6 bases). The CDR3 has 12 amino acids. V lost 3 bases, J lost 7 bases, and 9 bases lay in between. In germline, CDR1 is SNHLY, CDR2 FYNNEI. This CDR3 reads CASSDRGIEAFF. In DNA form, the CDR3 reads TGTGCCAGCAGTGACAGGGGCATTGAAGCTTTCTTT.

The V call is TRBV5-3, the J call TRBJ1-1; D call uncertain. TRBV5-3 is an open reading frame whose function is uncertain. The CDR3 has 17 amino acids. The V and J ends lost 0 bases and 2 bases respectively, with 17 bases between them. The CDR3, as DNA: TGTGCCAGAAGCTTGGCGGGTCAGGAGGCGAGAAACACTGAAGCTTTCTTT. Translating gives CARSLAGQEARNTEAFF.

This clone was seen only once. The chain recombines TRBV4-2 with TRBJ2-3; TRBD2 agrees at 7 bases. The CDR3 extends over 15 amino acids. Germline CDR1 is LGHNA and CDR2 is YNFKEQ. V lost 6 bases, J lost 5 bases, and 11 bases stayed unmatched. The CDR3: CASRRPGLGVDTQYF. In DNA, the CDR3 is TGTGCCAGCAGAAGGCCCGGACTAGGAGTAGATACGCAGTATTTT.

This clone was recorded a few times. The chain is built from TRBV24-1 and TRBJ2-1; D may be TRBD2 (6 bases). Trimming stripped 6 bases from V and 3 bases from J, with 14 bases between. Germline V gene sequence: CDR1 KGHDR, CDR2 SFDVKD. The CDR3 has 15 amino acids. The CDR3 sequence is CATSSRDWFYNEQFF. CDR3 DNA: TGTGCCACCAGTTCCCGGGACTGGTTCTACAATGAGCAGTTCTTC.

The V call is TRBV2, the J call TRBJ2-7, with D maybe TRBD1 (6 bases). The germline gives CDR1 SNHLY, CDR2 FYNNEI. Trimming cost V 2 bases and J 5 bases, with 16 bases left between them. The CDR3 runs to 15 residues. Here the CDR3 DNA reads TGTGCCAGCAGTGAAATGCGGCCAGGGGCTAACGAGCAGTACTTC. Encoded protein: CASSEMRPGANEQYF.

This chain uses TRBV7-9 with TRBJ2-3; 7 positions match TRBD1. The CDR3 runs 15 residues. Germline V CDR1 and CDR2: SEHNR, FQNEAQ (reference sequence). The trim removed 3 bases at V and 2 bases at J, leaving 5 bases unmatched. The CDR3 region has the DNA TGTGCCAGCAGCTTGGGGACAGCCATCACAGATACGCAGTATTTT. Translated: CASSLGTAITDTQYF. The full variable domain, rest sourced from reference TRBV7-9 and TRBJ2-3, is DTGVSQNPRHKITKRGQNVTFRCDPISEHNRLYWYRQTLGQGPEFLTYFQNEAQLEKSRLLSDRFSAERPKGSFSTLEIQRTEQGDSAMYLCASSLGTAITDTQYFGPGTRLTVL.

The chain carries TRBV12-3 or TRBV12-4 and TRBJ2-7, with D maybe TRBD1 (5 bases). Trimming removed 2 bases from V and 5 bases from J, with 10 bases in between. The CDR3 spans 13 residues. The DNA for the CDR3 is TGTGCCAGCAGTTTAAGAACAGGCCACGAGCAGTACTTC. This encodes CASSLRTGHEQYF.

The chain links TRBV7-9 to TRBJ2-7, with D possibly being TRBD2 (6 bases). In germline, CDR1 is SEHNR, CDR2 FQNEAQ (reference sequence). This CDR3 has 15 amino acids. V lost 4 bases and J lost 2, with 15 bases in between. The CDR3 DNA sequence: TGTGCCAGCAGCTCGCCCAAACTAGCAGCCTACGAGCAGTACTTC. Residues: CASSSPKLAAYEQYF.

The genes are TRBV28 and TRBJ2-5; TRBD1 matches at 8 bases. V lost 6 bases to trimming and J lost 1 base; unmatched junction nucleotides: 10. The CDR3 totals 16 residues. Germline V CDR1 and CDR2: MDHEN, SYDVKM. The CDR3 sequence: CASSPRQGRGQETQYF. Here the CDR3 DNA reads TGTGCCAGCAGCCCCCGACAGGGGAGAGGCCAAGAGACCCAGTACTTC.